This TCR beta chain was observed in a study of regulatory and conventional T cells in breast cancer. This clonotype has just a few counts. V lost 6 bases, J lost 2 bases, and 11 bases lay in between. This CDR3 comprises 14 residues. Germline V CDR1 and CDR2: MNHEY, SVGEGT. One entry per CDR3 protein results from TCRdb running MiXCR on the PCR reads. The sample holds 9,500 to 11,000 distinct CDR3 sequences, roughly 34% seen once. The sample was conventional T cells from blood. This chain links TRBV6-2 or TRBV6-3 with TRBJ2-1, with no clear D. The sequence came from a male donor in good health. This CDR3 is CASRTGFPYNEQFF. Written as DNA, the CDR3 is TGTGCCAGCAGGACGGGTTTCCCCTACAATGAGCAGTTCTTC.